The 18 T cell receptor beta chains in this list originate from one sample, sequenced in a study of cytomegalovirus exposure and HLA in healthy donors. Use of 60 Vbeta and 13 Jbeta primers characterized the PCR. Profiling relied on immunoSEQ multiplex PCR, and the TCRdb table lists in-frame clones only, not all of them. The repertoire holds roughly 100,000 clones, over 80% seen once, with 6.9% in the top ten. Sequencing was carried out using PBMCs. The receptors come from a man aged 25-45 years in good health and CMV-seropositive.

This clone was seen a few times. The chain recombines TRBV5-1 with TRBJ2-3; 7 bases line up with TRBD2. This CDR3 region has 13 residues. Germline values: CDR1 SGHRS, CDR2 YFSETQ. Trimming at V came to 4 bases and at J to 3 bases, leaving 2 bases not matched to a gene. Here the CDR3 DNA reads TGCGCCAGCAGCACCGGGAGGACAGATACGCAGTATTTT. Protein: CASSTGRTDTQYF.

This chain's CDR3 is CATSRSSNGGELFF. The CDR3 nucleotides are TGTGCCACCAGCAGATCGTCAAACGGCGGGGAGCTGTTTTTT. The chain combines TRBV15 with TRBJ2-2; D gene unclear. Trimming stripped 2 bases from V and 7 bases from J, with 11 bases between. Germline V gene sequence: CDR1 LNHNV, CDR2 YYDKDF (reference sequence). The CDR3 loop spans 14 amino acids.

This rearrangement joins TRBV6-1 to TRBJ2-7; 9 nucleotides align to TRBD2. The V segment lost 3 bases and the J segment 6 bases; nucleotides outside the gene matches: 0. The CDR3 sequence is 12 residues long. CDR1 is MNHNS, CDR2 SASEGT, per germline. CDR3 in DNA: TGTGCCAGCAGTGAGACTAGCGGCGAGCAGTACTTC. This translates into CASSETSGEQYF.

This clone was observed a single time. The gene calls are TRBV6-5 and TRBJ1-1; 7 nucleotides line up with TRBD1. The CDR3 consists of 15 residues. Germline CDR1 MNHEY, CDR2 SVGAGI. With V trimmed by 2 bases and J by 3 bases, 6 bases remained unmatched. The CDR3 nucleotides read TGTGCCAGCAGTTACGGGGCAGGGGGAGACACTGAAGCTTTCTTT. Its translation: CASSYGAGGDTEAFF.

This chain links TRBV7-9 with TRBJ2-3, with a tentative D call TRBD2 (5 bases). CDR1 SEHNR and CDR2 FQNEAQ come from the germline V gene (reference sequence). The length of the CDR3 is 15 residues. V dropped 2 bases and J dropped 3 bases, with 12 bases sitting between them. DNA of the CDR3: TGTGCCAGCAGCTTATTCGGGGTTGGAACAGATACGCAGTATTTT. This sequence encodes CASSLFGVGTDTQYF.

V and J are TRBV9 and TRBJ2-5; D possibly corresponds to TRBD2 (6 bases). Germline values: CDR1 SGDLS, CDR2 YYNGEE. This CDR3 has 15 amino acids. Between the trimmed V and J ends, which lost 4 bases and 2 bases, there was a span of 15 bases. The CDR3 protein is CASSFSGVQQETQYF. Written as DNA, the CDR3 is TGTGCCAGCAGCTTTTCGGGGGTTCAACAAGAGACCCAGTACTTC. Using reference TRBV9 and TRBJ2-5 for the parts outside the CDR3, the full variable domain is DSGVTQTPKHLITATGQRVTLRCSPRSGDLSVYWYQQSLDQGLQFLIQYYNGEERAKGNILERFSAQQFPDLHSELNLSSLELGDSALYFCASSFSGVQQETQYFGPGTRLLVL.

This chain joins TRBV4-1 and TRBJ1-2, with 7 bases identical to TRBD1. The V gene end was trimmed by 1 base and the J gene end by 4 bases; junction bases not matched to a gene: 6. CDR1 is MGHRA and CDR2 is YSYEKL in the germline V gene. CDR3 length equals 15 residues. CDR3 DNA sequence: TGCGCCAGCAGCCAAGTTGGGGACAGCTCCTATGGCTACACCTTC. Translating it yields CASSQVGDSSYGYTF.

The chain uses TRBV28 and TRBJ1-2; D is undetermined. CDR3 size: 15 residues. Germline CDR1 and CDR2: MDHEN and SYDVKM. The germline V and J ends were trimmed by 2 bases and 4 bases, with 14 bases remaining between them. DNA for the CDR3: TGTGCCAGCAGTTTAGGCGGCCTTGCGTCCTATGGCTACACCTTC. Its translation: CASSLGGLASYGYTF.

Of note for this clone: Given a far larger clone just one base away, this is likely a sequencing read error. The chain has TRBV6-1 and TRBJ1-5; D is perhaps TRBD1 (5 bases). V lost 6 bases, J lost 13 bases, and 10 bases lay in between. The CDR3 length is 10 residues. The germline V gene encodes CDR1 MNHNS and CDR2 SASEGT. As DNA, the CDR3 is TGTGCCAGCAGCAGGGAATTGCAGCATTTT. Protein sequence: CASSRELQHF.

Note on this clone: A read error may account for a junction end that differs from germline. This chain links TRBV7-9 with TRBJ2-5; D uncertain. Germline CDR1 and CDR2: SEHNR and FQNEAQ (reference sequence). The CDR3 extends over 12 amino acids. The CDR3 protein is CSSSFSGETQYF. For the CDR3, the DNA is TGTTCCAGCAGCTTCAGTGGAGAGACCCAGTACTTC.

This clone was counted only a few times. The chain couples TRBV5-4 to TRBJ2-7; 7 bases agree with TRBD2. Trimming cost V 4 bases and J 0 bases; bases outside gene matches: 10. Germline V gene lookup returns CDR1 SGHNT and CDR2 YYREEE (reference sequence). CDR3 length: 16 amino acids. The CDR3 DNA reads as TGTGCCAGCAGCCAGGGAGGGCTAGCTGGCTCCTACGAGCAGTACTTC. Its translation is CASSQGGLAGSYEQYF.

The rearrangement uses TRBV7-8 and TRBJ2-7; D is undetermined. The germline V gene encodes CDR1 SGHVS and CDR2 FQNEAQ. V was trimmed by 1 base and J by 5 bases, leaving 6 bases between them. The CDR3 is made up of 12 amino acids. CDR3 in amino acids: CASSLVINEQYF. CDR3 coding DNA: TGTGCCAGCAGCTTAGTCATCAACGAGCAGTACTTC.

The chain links TRBV30 to TRBJ2-1; 7 nucleotides match TRBD1. The J segment lost 4 bases and the V segment lost 2 bases, leaving 8 bases of the junction unmatched. The CDR3 runs 15 residues. Germline V gene sequence: CDR1 GTSNPN, CDR2 SVGIG (reference sequence). DNA of the CDR3: TGTGCCTGGAGTCCCCCCCCAGGGGGATACAATGAGCAGTTCTTC. The encoded protein is CAWSPPPGGYNEQFF.

The chain joins TRBV4-1 to TRBJ1-3, with TRBD1 as a possible D gene (6 bases). V was shortened by 1 base and J by 4 bases, with 14 bases between the two germline ends. This CDR3 spans 16 amino acids. Germline CDR1 MGHRA, CDR2 YSYEKL. This CDR3 reads CASSQGTVGLGNTIYF. CDR3 nucleotide sequence: TGCGCCAGCAGCCAAGGGACAGTGGGTTTAGGAAACACCATATATTTT.

The rearrangement joins TRBV29-1 to TRBJ2-5; the match to TRBD1 covers 8 bases. This CDR3 comprises 14 residues. Trimming cost V 4 bases and J 2 bases; bases outside gene matches: 6. The V gene's germline CDR1 is SQVTM and CDR2 ANQGSEA. CDR3 DNA: TGCAGCGTTGTCGGACAGGGCCAACAAGAGACCCAGTACTTC. This encodes CSVVGQGQQETQYF.

Only a few counts were recorded for this clone. The chain employs TRBV4-1 and TRBJ1-1; D unresolved. The CDR3 length is 14 residues. V shed 1 base and J shed 6 bases, with 12 bases lying between them. Germline V gene data show CDR1 as MGHRA and CDR2 as YSYEKL. In DNA, the CDR3 is TGCGCCAGCAGCCAAGGGCGGAAAACATCTGAAGCTTTCTTT. As protein: CASSQGRKTSEAFF.

The chain has TRBV6-1 and TRBJ1-2; no definite D call. CDR1 is MNHNS and CDR2 is SASEGT in the germline V gene. The CDR3 sequence is 14 residues long. Trimming pared 4 bases from V and 6 bases from J, leaving 15 bases between. CDR3 sequence reads: CASSGGPQFNGYTF. CDR3 DNA: TGTGCCAGCAGTGGAGGGCCCCAATTCAATGGCTACACCTTC.

The J gene is TRBJ1-4, the V gene TRBV5-1, with TRBD1 identical over 7 bases. In germline, CDR1 is SGHRS, CDR2 YFSETQ. V lost 2 bases and J lost 5; bases outside the gene matches: 3. The CDR3 consists of 14 residues. DNA of the CDR3: TGCGCCAGCAGCTTTTCCAGGGGGAATGAAAAACTGTTTTTT. It specifies CASSFSRGNEKLFF.